One and the same sample provided the 32 T cell receptor beta chains below, sequenced in a study of T cell responses to AZD1222 COVID-19 vaccine. Libraries were prepared by immunoSEQ multiplex PCR; TCRdb keeps only in-frame clonotypes and omits some of them. The sample consists of about 130,000 clones, approximately 91% of them appearing once. The sample here was peripheral blood, taken on day 0 of AZD1222 vaccination. Source of these receptors: an adult in good health.

The chain couples TRBV27 to TRBJ2-7, with D perhaps TRBD2 (6 bases). In germline, CDR1 is MNHEY, CDR2 SMNVEV (reference sequence). The CDR3 extends over 14 amino acids. V was trimmed by 2 bases and J by 3 bases, leaving 11 bases between them. This CDR3 reads CASSLVGTYYEQYF. The CDR3 DNA follows: TGTGCCAGCAGTTTAGTTGGGACTTACTACGAGCAGTACTTC.

CDR3: CASSWVAGQGTEAFF. The CDR3 nucleotides read TGTGCCAGCAGCTGGGTAGCAGGGCAGGGGACTGAAGCTTTCTTT. The V gene is TRBV7-2, the J gene TRBJ1-1; maybe TRBD1 (6 bases). The length of the CDR3 is 15 residues. Germline V gene lookup returns CDR1 SGHTA and CDR2 FQGNSA. V lost 4 bases, J lost 5 bases, and 17 bases lay in between.

With respect to this clone: Other DNA sequences in this specimen translate into the identical CDR3. V usage is TRBV7-2 and J usage is TRBJ2-1; D is perhaps TRBD2 (5 bases). CDR1 is SGHTA and CDR2 is FQGNSA in the germline V gene. The CDR3 consists of 15 residues. V shed 6 bases and J shed 6 bases, with 18 bases lying between them. CDR3: CASSPRGAAVNEQFF. The CDR3, as DNA: TGTGCCAGCAGTCCACGGGGTGCTGCTGTCAATGAGCAGTTCTTC.

The chain is built from TRBV5-6 and TRBJ1-2, with TRBD1 identical over 7 bases. The CDR3 contains 17 residues. The V gene's germline CDR1 is SGHDT and CDR2 YYEEEE. The V and J ends lost 2 bases and 2 bases, in that order; junction bases with no gene match: 12. The chain's CDR3 is CASSLRTGSAYNYGYTF. Here the CDR3 DNA reads TGTGCCAGCAGCTTAAGGACAGGCAGCGCTTACAACTATGGCTACACCTTC.

The chain couples TRBV4-3 to TRBJ1-2, with D hard to call. The germline V and J ends were trimmed by 4 bases and 8 bases, with 8 bases remaining between them. Germline CDR1 reads LGHNA; CDR2 reads YSLEER. The CDR3 runs to 11 residues. The CDR3, as DNA: TGCGCCAGCAGCCTAGCCGGGGGCTACACCTTC. The encoded protein is CASSLAGGYTF.

The V and J genes are TRBV15 and TRBJ1-3, with a tentative D call TRBD1 (5 bases). CDR3 length equals 15 residues. The germline V gene encodes CDR1 LNHNV and CDR2 YYDKDF (reference sequence). Trimming pared 1 base from V and 8 bases from J, leaving 15 bases between. The CDR3 bases are TGTGCCACCAGCAGAGTTGGAGGGGTATTTGACACCATATATTTT. It specifies CATSRVGGVFDTIYF.

The gene calls are TRBV25-1 and TRBJ2-7; D is possibly TRBD1 or TRBD2 (6 bases each). Trimming left V 6 bases short and J 2 bases short, with 23 bases between. CDR3 length: 17 residues. CDR1 MGHDK and CDR2 SYGVNS come from the germline V gene. The CDR3 DNA follows: TGTGCCAGCAGCCCCAAGTGGGGGGCCCCGACCCCCTACGAGCAGTACTTC. Protein: CASSPKWGAPTPYEQYF.

Written as DNA, the CDR3 is TGCGCCAGCACCTTAGGAGAGGGGATCTATGGCTACACCTTC. This translates into CASTLGEGIYGYTF. This sequence joins TRBV5-1 and TRBJ1-2; maybe TRBD1 (5 bases). The CDR3 loop spans 14 amino acids. From germline, CDR1 is SGHRS and CDR2 YFSETQ. V shed 6 bases and J shed 4 bases, with 16 bases lying between them. Full variable domain (rest looked up from reference TRBV5-1 and TRBJ1-2): KAGVTQTPRYLIKTRGQQVTLSCSPISGHRSVSWYQQTPGQGLQFLFEYFSETQRNKGNFPGRFSGRQFSNSRSEMNVSTLELGDSALYLCASTLGEGIYGYTFGSGTRLTVV.

The chain is built from TRBV5-1 and TRBJ2-2; the match to TRBD1 covers 7 bases. The J segment lost 6 bases and the V segment lost 6 bases, leaving 11 bases of the junction unmatched. The CDR3 runs 15 residues. Germline CDR1 and CDR2: SGHRS and YFSETQ. CDR3 sequence (DNA): TGCGCCAGCACCCCGACAGGGACGGTGTCCGGGGAGCTGTTTTTT. Its protein is CASTPTGTVSGELFF.

This clone has only one observation. V is TRBV10-1 and J is TRBJ1-5; a weak D match, TRBD1 (6 bases). V was clipped by 2 bases and J by 0 bases, with 17 bases between them. The germline V gene encodes CDR1 WNHNN and CDR2 SYGVQD (reference sequence). The CDR3 is 18 residues long. DNA for the CDR3: TGCGCCAGCAGTGAGGCCGGACAGTCCAAATATAGCAATCAGCCCCAGCATTTT. Translated: CASSEAGQSKYSNQPQHF.

The chain couples TRBV18 to TRBJ2-7; tentative D call: TRBD1 (6 bases). V lost 3 bases and J lost 0, with 18 bases in between. The V gene's germline CDR1 is KGHSH and CDR2 LQKENI. This CDR3 has 17 amino acids. Written as DNA, the CDR3 is TGTGCCAGCTCACCCACACACAGGGAGTCGGGCTCCTACGAGCAGTACTTC. This sequence encodes CASSPTHRESGSYEQYF.

This chain joins TRBV7-2 and TRBJ1-1; a weak D match, TRBD1 (6 bases). Trimming stripped 5 bases from V and 5 bases from J, with 12 bases between. CDR3 length: 13 amino acids. Germline lookup yields CDR1 SGHTA and CDR2 FQGNSA. CDR3 nucleotides: TGTGCCAGCAGCACGCACAGGGATACTGAAGCTTTCTTT. This translates into CASSTHRDTEAFF.

The rearrangement uses TRBV27 and TRBJ2-1, with a tentative D call TRBD2 (6 bases). The ends were cut back, 9 bases at V and 4 bases at J, with 22 bases in the middle. The CDR3 runs 16 residues. Germline CDR1 is MNHEY and CDR2 is SMNVEV (reference sequence). The CDR3 loop is CASRRLGSQGYNEQFF. CDR3 bases: TGTGCCAGTCGGAGACTAGGGAGCCAAGGGTACAATGAGCAGTTCTTC.

The V and J genes are TRBV27 and TRBJ1-4; D is perhaps TRBD1 (6 bases). The CDR3 spans 15 residues. Germline values: CDR1 MNHEY, CDR2 SMNVEV (reference sequence). V dropped 5 bases and J dropped 3 bases, with 13 bases sitting between them. CDR3 nucleotide sequence: TGTGCCAGCAGTAATACAGGGTTTGCTAATGAAAAACTGTTTTTT. Amino acid sequence: CASSNTGFANEKLFF.

This clone was seen only once. The chain uses TRBV6-5 and TRBJ1-1; no clear D gene. Trimming pared 5 bases from V and 5 bases from J, leaving 15 bases between. The germline V gene encodes CDR1 MNHEY and CDR2 SVGAGI. The CDR3 spans 14 residues. CDR3 nucleotides: TGTGCCAGCAGTAACCGGGCCCGGCGGACTGAAGCTTTCTTT. It encodes CASSNRARRTEAFF.

This rearrangement joins TRBV19 to TRBJ2-1, with D possibly being TRBD2 (7 bases). The ends were cut back, 6 bases at V and 5 bases at J, with 17 bases in the middle. From germline, CDR1 is LNHDA and CDR2 SQIVND (reference sequence). The CDR3 loop spans 15 amino acids. This CDR3 is CASRRGAVGNNEQFF. CDR3 nucleotides: TGTGCCAGTAGACGGGGGGCCGTAGGTAACAATGAGCAGTTCTTC.

V and J are TRBV5-4 and TRBJ2-7; 7 positions match TRBD1. This CDR3 comprises 15 residues. CDR1 SGHNT and CDR2 YYREEE come from the germline V gene (reference sequence). V lost 1 base, J lost 5 bases, and 9 bases stayed unmatched. CDR3 coding DNA: TGTGCCAGCAGCTTGAAAGGGGGCGCCTTCGACGAGCAGTACTTC. This sequence encodes CASSLKGGAFDEQYF. The full variable domain, its missing parts supplied by reference TRBV5-4 and TRBJ2-7, is ETGVTQSPTHLIKTRGQQVTLRCSSQSGHNTVSWYQQALGQGPQFIFQYYREEENGRGNFPPRFSGLQFPNYSSELNVNALELDDSALYLCASSLKGGAFDEQYFGPGTRLTVT.

The gene calls are TRBV7-3 and TRBJ1-2; 7 nucleotides line up with TRBD1. The V segment lost 1 base and the J segment 8 bases; nucleotides outside the gene matches: 7. This CDR3 is built from 14 residues. Germline values: CDR1 SGHTA, CDR2 FQGTGA. The CDR3 spells CASSLMAGGRGYTF. In DNA form, the CDR3 reads TGTGCCAGCAGCTTAATGGCAGGGGGGCGCGGCTACACCTTC.

V gene TRBV3-1 (or the pseudogene TRBV3-2) combines with J gene TRBJ1-2, with 9 bases fitting TRBD1. The J segment lost 8 bases and the V segment lost 1 base, leaving 5 bases of the junction unmatched. This CDR3 spans 14 amino acids. The germline V gene has CDR1 LGHDT and CDR2 YNNKEL (reference sequence). Here the CDR3 reads CASSQGYGTGGYTF. DNA for the CDR3: TGTGCCAGCAGCCAAGGGTACGGGACAGGGGGCTACACCTTC.

This sequence joins TRBV7-2 and TRBJ1-1, with a possible D match to TRBD1 (5 bases). There are 15 residues in the CDR3. Trimming shortened V by 0 bases and J by 1 base, and 9 bases separated the two germline ends. The germline CDR1 and CDR2 sequences are SGHTA and FQGNSA. The CDR3 DNA reads as TGTGCCAGCAGCTTAGCAGGGGTCGGGAACACTGAAGCTTTCTTT. This gives the protein CASSLAGVGNTEAFF.

The CDR3 DNA sequence: TGTGCCAGCAGCGCCAAAGCCCCCTACGAGCAGTACTTC. Translation: CASSAKAPYEQYF. The chain has TRBV7-8 and TRBJ2-7, with D unclear. CDR1 is SGHVS and CDR2 is FQNEAQ in the germline V gene. CDR3 size: 13 residues. The V gene lost 5 bases and the J gene lost 2 bases, with 10 bases spanning the gap.

This chain joins TRBV6-5 and TRBJ1-6; D gene ambiguous. Germline V gene sequence: CDR1 MNHEY, CDR2 SVGAGI. The V gene lost 7 bases and the J gene lost 0 bases, with 1 base spanning the gap. This CDR3 comprises 12 residues. For the CDR3, the DNA is TGTGCCAGCACCTCCTATAATTCACCCCTCCACTTT. Amino acids: CASTSYNSPLHF.

This chain connects TRBV7-2 to TRBJ1-6, with D unresolved. The CDR3 loop spans 13 amino acids. V was trimmed by 5 bases and J by 8 bases, leaving 10 bases between them. Germline values: CDR1 SGHTA, CDR2 FQGNSA. The CDR3 reads CASSPEGYSPLHF. The CDR3 DNA follows: TGTGCCAGCAGCCCAGAGGGCTATTCACCCCTCCACTTT.

The chain has TRBV27 and TRBJ1-5, with no clear D. Germline assignment: CDR1 MNHEY and CDR2 SMNVEV (reference sequence). This CDR3 is 13 amino acids long. Trimming removed 6 bases from V and 3 bases from J, with 9 bases in between. The CDR3 reads CASRIAPNQPQHF. For the CDR3, the DNA is TGTGCCAGCAGAATCGCTCCCAATCAGCCCCAGCATTTT.

The genes are TRBV27 and TRBJ2-2, with D perhaps TRBD1 (6 bases). This CDR3 region has 14 residues. The V gene's germline CDR1 is MNHEY and CDR2 SMNVEV (reference sequence). Trimming stripped 3 bases from V and 3 bases from J, with 8 bases between. In DNA, the CDR3 is TGTGCCAGCAGTTTCCAGGGGTACACCGGGGAGCTGTTTTTT. It codes for CASSFQGYTGELFF.

The J gene is TRBJ1-3, the V gene TRBV6-5; D may be TRBD1 (6 bases). The CDR3 extends over 16 amino acids. V was pared by 0 bases and J by 0 bases, with 9 bases between. Germline CDR1 MNHEY, CDR2 SVGAGI. The CDR3 protein is CASSYSLGASGNTIYF. The CDR3 nucleotides are TGTGCCAGCAGTTACTCCCTGGGGGCCTCTGGAAACACCATATATTTT.

The CDR3 DNA reads as TGTGCCAGTACTACCGAAGCCCCAGGGCGAGCTTTCTTT. It encodes CASTTEAPGRAFF. V usage is TRBV19 and J usage is TRBJ1-1; a weak D match, TRBD1 (5 bases). The CDR3 sequence is 13 residues long. The V gene lost 7 bases and the J gene lost 10 bases, with 19 bases spanning the gap. Germline V lookup: CDR1 LNHDA, CDR2 SQIVND (reference sequence).

The V gene is TRBV6-1, the J gene TRBJ1-4; tentative D call: TRBD1 (5 bases). Deletions cut 0 bases from V and 6 bases from J, with 8 bases between. The germline V gene has CDR1 MNHNS and CDR2 SASEGT. The CDR3 has 14 residues. CDR3 nucleotides: TGTGCCAGCAGTGAAGCGCCGGGGGATGAAAAACTGTTTTTT. This sequence encodes CASSEAPGDEKLFF.

The rearrangement joins TRBV18 to TRBJ1-3; D is ambiguous. The CDR3 runs 18 residues. The germline CDR1 and CDR2 sequences are KGHSH and LQKENI. V was pared by 2 bases and J by 0 bases, with 17 bases between. The chain's CDR3 is CASSPRAAEPGSGNTIYF. The CDR3 DNA sequence: TGTGCCAGCTCACCAAGGGCCGCAGAACCCGGCTCTGGAAACACCATATATTTT.

The chain carries TRBV10-2 and TRBJ1-1; D might be TRBD1 (5 bases). CDR3 length equals 13 residues. Germline assignment: CDR1 WSHSY and CDR2 SAAADI. Trimming cost V 8 bases and J 2 bases, with 12 bases left between them. CDR3 bases: TGCGCCAGCTGGGACGGCTATAACACTGAAGCTTTCTTT. The encoded protein is CASWDGYNTEAFF.

CDR3 coding DNA: TGTGCCAGCTCACCCGGGACAGAGAACACTGAAGCTTTCTTT. Amino acid sequence: CASSPGTENTEAFF. This chain joins TRBV18 and TRBJ1-1; 7 nucleotides agree with TRBD1. V was pared by 3 bases and J by 1 base, with 2 bases of the junction left unmatched. Germline CDR1 is KGHSH and CDR2 is LQKENI. CDR3 length: 14 residues.

V gene TRBV6-2 or TRBV6-3 combines with J gene TRBJ2-5; TRBD2 agrees at 11 bases. With 6 bases clipped from V and 4 bases from J, the junction kept 10 bases outside the gene matches. From germline, CDR1 is MNHEY and CDR2 SVGEGT. The CDR3 loop spans 16 amino acids. CDR3 in DNA: TGTGCCAGCAGCCGACACCTTAGCGGGGGGGGAGAGACCCAGTACTTC. Translated: CASSRHLSGGGETQYF.